The next 2 T cell receptor beta chains were all read from a single sample in a study of control samples from healthy donors and cancer patients. Method: immunoSEQ multiplex PCR; TCRdb's copy keeps in-frame clones and lacks some. The sample yields 120,000 to 150,000 clones, roughly 92% seen once. The specimen was blood. The source of these receptors is a young man in good health.

CDR3 sequence (DNA): TGTGCCAGCAGCTTGGAACAGGCATATGCTTCCGAGCAGTACTTC. Translation gives CASSLEQAYASEQYF. The chain employs TRBV5-6 and TRBJ2-7, with D tentatively TRBD1 (5 bases). V lost 0 bases, J lost 6 bases, and 16 bases lay in between. CDR3 length: 15 residues. Germline-derived CDR1 and CDR2 are SGHDT and YYEEEE.

V gene TRBV24-1 combines with J gene TRBJ1-1; TRBD1 matches 8 bases. V gave up 3 bases and J gave up 1 base; unmatched junction bases: 3. This CDR3 has 15 amino acids. Per the germline V gene, CDR1 is KGHDR and CDR2 is SFDVKD. Here the CDR3 reads CATSDTGTGNTEAFF. The CDR3 region has the DNA TGTGCCACCAGTGATACCGGGACAGGGAACACTGAAGCTTTCTTT.